The source of this TCR beta chain is a study of blood T cell repertoires in COVID-19. Study-level information: The samples span acute and convalescent COVID-19 from the United States, Italy and Spain. The analysed material was cDNA or gDNA that came from T cells, B-cell-depleted T cells, or PBMCs.

In the source study's methods: The authors estimated nucleated cell counts from reference gene primer amplification. Clones were read by immunoSEQ multiplex PCR, and TCRdb kept only the in-frame ones, dropping some. The V and J calls and the clone size are those of that table, but D and trimming were determined from the DNA. The repertoire holds 190,000 or so clones, with 80% to 90% as singletons. Germline values: CDR1 GTSNPN, CDR2 SVGIG (reference sequence). The trim removed 0 bases at V and 2 bases at J, leaving 6 bases unmatched. The CDR3 has 17 residues. This chain joins TRBV30 and TRBJ2-3; 12 bases are a match to TRBD2. This receptor was identified in a woman younger than 30 who had recovered from COVID-19. Specimen: peripheral blood. The CDR3 reads CAWSVRRTSGVTDTQYF. As DNA, the CDR3 is TGTGCCTGGAGTGTACGGAGGACTAGCGGGGTCACAGATACGCAGTATTTT.